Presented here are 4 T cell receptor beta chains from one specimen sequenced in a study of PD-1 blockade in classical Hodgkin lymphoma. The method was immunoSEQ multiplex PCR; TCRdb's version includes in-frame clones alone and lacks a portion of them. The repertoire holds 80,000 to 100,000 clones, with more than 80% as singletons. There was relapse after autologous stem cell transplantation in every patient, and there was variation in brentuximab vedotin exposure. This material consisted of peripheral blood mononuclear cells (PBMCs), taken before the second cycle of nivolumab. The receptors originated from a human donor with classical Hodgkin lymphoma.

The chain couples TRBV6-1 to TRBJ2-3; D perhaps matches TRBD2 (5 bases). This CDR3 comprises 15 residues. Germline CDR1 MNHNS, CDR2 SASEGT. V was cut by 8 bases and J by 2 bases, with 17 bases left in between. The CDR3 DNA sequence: TGTGCCAGCGGCGTCTTCCGCGGGCTCACAGATACGCAGTATTTT. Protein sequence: CASGVFRGLTDTQYF.

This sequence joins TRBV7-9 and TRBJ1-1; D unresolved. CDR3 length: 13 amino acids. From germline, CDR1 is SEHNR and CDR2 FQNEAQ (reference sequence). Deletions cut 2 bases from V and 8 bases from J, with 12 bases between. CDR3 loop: CASSLHQDGEAFF. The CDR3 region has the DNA TGTGCCAGCAGCTTACACCAGGACGGAGAAGCTTTCTTT.

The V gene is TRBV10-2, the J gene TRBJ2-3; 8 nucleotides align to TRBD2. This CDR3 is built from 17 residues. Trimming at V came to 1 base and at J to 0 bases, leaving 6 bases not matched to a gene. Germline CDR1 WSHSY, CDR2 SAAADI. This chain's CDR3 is CASSEWATSGSTDTQYF. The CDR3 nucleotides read TGCGCCAGCAGTGAGTGGGCCACTAGCGGCAGCACAGATACGCAGTATTTT.

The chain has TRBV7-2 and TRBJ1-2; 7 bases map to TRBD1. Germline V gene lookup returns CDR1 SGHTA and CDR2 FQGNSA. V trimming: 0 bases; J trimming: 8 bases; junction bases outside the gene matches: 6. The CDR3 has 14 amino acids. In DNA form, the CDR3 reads TGTGCCAGCAGCTTAGCAGGGGGCGTTCCCGGCTACACCTTC. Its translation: CASSLAGGVPGYTF.